This paragraph reports one T cell receptor (beta chain). The sample originates from a study of blood T cell repertoires in COVID-19. Background on the study: Collection of acute and convalescent COVID-19 samples took place in the United States, Italy and Spain.

Germline V lookup: CDR1 LNHDA, CDR2 SQIVND (reference sequence). V shed 3 bases and J shed 5 bases, with 13 bases lying between them. The CDR3 extends over 15 amino acids. Profiled with immunoSEQ multiplex PCR; TCRdb holds only in-frame clones, not every one. The sample lists about 260,000 clones, roughly 88% seen once, with about 9.4% in the top ten. This clonotype originated in a woman in her seventies with COVID-19, enrolled during active disease. What was sequenced was peripheral blood. The chain links TRBV19 to TRBJ2-2; D unclear. CDR3 sequence: CASSITPGVTGELFF. CDR3 DNA: TGTGCCAGTAGTATTACCCCCGGTGTGACCGGGGAGCTGTTTTTT.